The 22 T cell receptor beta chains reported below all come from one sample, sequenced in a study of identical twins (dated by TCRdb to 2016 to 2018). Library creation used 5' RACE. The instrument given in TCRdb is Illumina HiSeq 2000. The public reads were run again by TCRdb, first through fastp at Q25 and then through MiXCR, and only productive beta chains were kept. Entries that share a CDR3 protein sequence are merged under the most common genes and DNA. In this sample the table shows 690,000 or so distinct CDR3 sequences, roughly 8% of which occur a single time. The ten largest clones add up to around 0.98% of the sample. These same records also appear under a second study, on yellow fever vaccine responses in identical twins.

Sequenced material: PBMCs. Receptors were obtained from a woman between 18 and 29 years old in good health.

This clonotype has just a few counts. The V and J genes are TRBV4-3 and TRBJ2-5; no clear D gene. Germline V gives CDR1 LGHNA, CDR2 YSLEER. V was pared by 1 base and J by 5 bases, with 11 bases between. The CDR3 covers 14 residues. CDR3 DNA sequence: TGCGCCAGCAGCCAAGTTCTCTATCGGGAGACCCAGTACTTC. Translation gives CASSQVLYRETQYF.

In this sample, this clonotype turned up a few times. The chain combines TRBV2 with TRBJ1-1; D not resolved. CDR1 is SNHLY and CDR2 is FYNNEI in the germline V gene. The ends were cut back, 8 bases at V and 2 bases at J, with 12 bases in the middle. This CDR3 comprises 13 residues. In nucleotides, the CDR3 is TGTGCCAGCCATGGCGCAGGAAACACTGAAGCTTTCTTT. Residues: CASHGAGNTEAFF.

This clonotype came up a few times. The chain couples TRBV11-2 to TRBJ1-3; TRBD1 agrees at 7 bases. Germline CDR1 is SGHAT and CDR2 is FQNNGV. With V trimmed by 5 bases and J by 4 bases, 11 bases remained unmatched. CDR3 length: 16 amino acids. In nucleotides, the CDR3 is TGTGCCAGCAGCATGGACGGTGACAGGGAAGGAAACACCATATATTTT. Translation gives CASSMDGDREGNTIYF. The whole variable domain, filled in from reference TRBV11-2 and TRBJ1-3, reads EAGVAQSPRYKIIEKRQSVAFWCNPISGHATLYWYQQILGQGPKLLIQFQNNGVVDDSQLPKDRFSAERLKGVDSTLKIQPAKLEDSAVYLCASSMDGDREGNTIYFGEGSWLTVV.

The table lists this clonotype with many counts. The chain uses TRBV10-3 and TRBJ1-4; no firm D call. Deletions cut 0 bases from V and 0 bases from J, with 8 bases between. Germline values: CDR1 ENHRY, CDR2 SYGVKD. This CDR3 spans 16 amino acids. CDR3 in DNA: TGTGCCATCAGTGAGTCCGGACGGGCAACTAATGAAAAACTGTTTTTT. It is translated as CAISESGRATNEKLFF.

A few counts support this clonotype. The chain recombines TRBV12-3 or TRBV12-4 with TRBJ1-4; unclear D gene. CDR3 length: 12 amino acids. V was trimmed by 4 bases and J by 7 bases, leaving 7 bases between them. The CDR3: CASSSGSEKLFF. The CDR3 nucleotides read TGTGCCAGCAGTTCCGGGAGTGAAAAACTGTTTTTT.

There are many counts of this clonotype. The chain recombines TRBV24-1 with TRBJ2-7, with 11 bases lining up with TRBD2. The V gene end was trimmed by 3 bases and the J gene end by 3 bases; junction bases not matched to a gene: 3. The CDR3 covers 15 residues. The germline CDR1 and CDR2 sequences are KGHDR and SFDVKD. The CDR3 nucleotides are TGTGCCACCAGTGATCCACTAGCGGGGGACTACGAGCAGTACTTC. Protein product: CATSDPLAGDYEQYF.

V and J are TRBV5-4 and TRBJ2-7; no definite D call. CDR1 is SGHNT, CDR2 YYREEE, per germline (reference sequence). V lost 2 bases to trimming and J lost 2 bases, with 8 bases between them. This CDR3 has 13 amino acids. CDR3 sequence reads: CASSLHETYEQYF. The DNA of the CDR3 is TGTGCCAGCAGCTTACACGAAACCTACGAGCAGTACTTC.

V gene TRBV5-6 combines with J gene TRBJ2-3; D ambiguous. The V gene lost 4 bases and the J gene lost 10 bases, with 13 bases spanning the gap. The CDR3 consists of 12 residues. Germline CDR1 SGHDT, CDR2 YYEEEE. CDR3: CASSQDWDAQYF. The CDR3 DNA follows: TGTGCCAGCAGCCAAGACTGGGATGCGCAGTATTTT.

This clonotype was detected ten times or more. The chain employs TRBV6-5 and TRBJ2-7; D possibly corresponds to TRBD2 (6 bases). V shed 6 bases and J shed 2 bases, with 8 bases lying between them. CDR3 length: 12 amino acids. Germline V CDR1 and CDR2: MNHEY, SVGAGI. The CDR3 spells CASRSGAYEQYF. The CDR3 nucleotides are TGTGCCAGCAGGTCGGGGGCCTACGAGCAGTACTTC.

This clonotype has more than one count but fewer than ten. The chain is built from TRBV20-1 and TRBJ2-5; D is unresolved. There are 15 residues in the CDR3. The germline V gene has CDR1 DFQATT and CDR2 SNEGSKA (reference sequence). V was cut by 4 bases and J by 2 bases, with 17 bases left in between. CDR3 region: CSATSPVARQETQYF. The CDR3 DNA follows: TGCAGTGCTACCTCTCCCGTCGCGCGGCAAGAGACCCAGTACTTC.

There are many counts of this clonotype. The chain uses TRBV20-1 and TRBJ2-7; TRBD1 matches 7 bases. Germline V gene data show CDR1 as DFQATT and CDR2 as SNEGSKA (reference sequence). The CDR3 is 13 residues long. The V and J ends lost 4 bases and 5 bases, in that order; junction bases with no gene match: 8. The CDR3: CSATRDSYNEQYF. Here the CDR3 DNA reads TGCAGTGCTACCCGGGACAGTTATAACGAGCAGTACTTC.

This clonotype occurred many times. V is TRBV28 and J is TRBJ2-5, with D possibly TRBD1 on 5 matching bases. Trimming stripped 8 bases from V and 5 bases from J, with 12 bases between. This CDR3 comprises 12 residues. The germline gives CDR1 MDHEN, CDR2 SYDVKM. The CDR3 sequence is CASETVHETQYF. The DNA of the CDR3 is TGTGCCAGCGAGACAGTCCATGAGACCCAGTACTTC.

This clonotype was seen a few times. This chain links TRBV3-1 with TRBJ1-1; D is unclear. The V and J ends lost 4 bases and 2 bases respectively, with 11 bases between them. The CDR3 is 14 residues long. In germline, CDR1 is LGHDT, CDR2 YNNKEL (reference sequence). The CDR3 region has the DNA TGTGCCAGCAGCCCCATAGAGAGAAACACTGAAGCTTTCTTT. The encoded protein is CASSPIERNTEAFF.

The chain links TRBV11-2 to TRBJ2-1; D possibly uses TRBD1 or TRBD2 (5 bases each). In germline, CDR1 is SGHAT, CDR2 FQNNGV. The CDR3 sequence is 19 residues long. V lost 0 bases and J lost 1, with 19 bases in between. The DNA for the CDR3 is TGTGCCAGCAGCTTAGATCACCAGGGTCGGGGTATGTCCTACAATGAGCAGTTCTTC. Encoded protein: CASSLDHQGRGMSYNEQFF.

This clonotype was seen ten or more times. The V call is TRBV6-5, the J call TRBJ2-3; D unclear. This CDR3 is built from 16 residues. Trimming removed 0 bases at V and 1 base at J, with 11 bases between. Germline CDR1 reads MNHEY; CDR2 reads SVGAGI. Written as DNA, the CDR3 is TGTGCCAGCAGTTACTCTATCGGGCTAGGCACAGATACGCAGTATTTT. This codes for CASSYSIGLGTDTQYF.

This CDR3 is CASSIGSGGGTEQFF. DNA for the CDR3: TGTGCCAGTAGTATAGGTAGCGGGGGGGGAACTGAGCAGTTCTTC. The rearrangement uses TRBV19 and TRBJ2-1, with 11 bases identical to TRBD2. J lost 9 bases, V lost 1 base, and 5 bases had no gene match. The CDR3 is 15 amino acids. The germline V gene encodes CDR1 LNHDA and CDR2 SQIVND (reference sequence).

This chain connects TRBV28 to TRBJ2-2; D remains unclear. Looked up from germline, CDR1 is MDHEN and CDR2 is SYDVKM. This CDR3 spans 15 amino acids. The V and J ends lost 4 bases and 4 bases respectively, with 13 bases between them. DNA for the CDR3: TGTGCCAGCAGTTCTCTCAGAGACGTCACCGGGGAGCTGTTTTTT. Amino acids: CASSSLRDVTGELFF.

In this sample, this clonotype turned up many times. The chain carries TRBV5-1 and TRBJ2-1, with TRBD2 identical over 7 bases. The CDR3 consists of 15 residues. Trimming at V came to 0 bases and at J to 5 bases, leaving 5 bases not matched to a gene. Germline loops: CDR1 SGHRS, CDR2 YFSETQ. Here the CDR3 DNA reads TGCGCCAGCAGCTTGGGCCTAGCGGAGGACAATGAGCAGTTCTTC. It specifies CASSLGLAEDNEQFF.

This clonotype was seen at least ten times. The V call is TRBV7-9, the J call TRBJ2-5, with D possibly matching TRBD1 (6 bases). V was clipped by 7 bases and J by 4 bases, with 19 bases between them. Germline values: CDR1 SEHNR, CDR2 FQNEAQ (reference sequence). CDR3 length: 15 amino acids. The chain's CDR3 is CASTLGALMGETQYF. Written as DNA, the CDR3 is TGTGCCAGCACCCTGGGGGCCTTGATGGGAGAGACCCAGTACTTC.

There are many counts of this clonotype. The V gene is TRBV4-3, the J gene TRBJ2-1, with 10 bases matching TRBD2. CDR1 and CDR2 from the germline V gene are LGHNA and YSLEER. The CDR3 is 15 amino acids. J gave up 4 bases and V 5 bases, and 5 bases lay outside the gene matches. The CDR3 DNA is TGCGCCAGCAGCACAACTAGCGGGGTTTACAATGAGCAGTTCTTC. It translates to CASSTTSGVYNEQFF.

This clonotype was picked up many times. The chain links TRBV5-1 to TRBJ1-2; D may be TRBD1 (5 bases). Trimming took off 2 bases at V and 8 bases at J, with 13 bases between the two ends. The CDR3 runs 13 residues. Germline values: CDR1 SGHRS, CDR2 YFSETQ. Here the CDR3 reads CASSLRWQGGYTF. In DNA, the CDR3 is TGCGCCAGCAGCTTACGGTGGCAGGGCGGCTACACCTTC.

CDR3 sequence: CASSQLIQETQYF. CDR3 in DNA: TGCGCCAGCAGCCAACTGATCCAAGAGACCCAGTACTTC. The J gene is TRBJ2-5, the V gene TRBV4-1, with no clear D. The CDR3 is 13 residues long. In germline, CDR1 is MGHRA, CDR2 YSYEKL. Trimming left V 2 bases short and J 1 base short, with 5 bases between.